This is a list of T cell receptor beta chains from one sample in a study of identifying expanded T cells in peripheral blood. Using immunoSEQ multiplex PCR, the repertoire was profiled, and TCRdb retains in-frame clones only, with some absent. The table records approximately 58,000 clones, roughly 90% of them present only once. The material sequenced was blood. Every receptor here comes from a person aged 18 to 75 in good health. CDR3s include the opening cysteine and the closing phenylalanine or tryptophan. The D gene is left open where the match is weak. A row's size may be missing; if present it is once, few, many or a size class.

>TRBJ1-2|TRBV28|.|.
CASSSHREVARGYTF
TGTGCCAGCAGTTCCCACAGGGAAGTAGCGAGGGGCTACACCTTC
>TRBJ1-2|TRBV9|.|once
CASSVYKFNYYGYTF
TGTGCCAGCAGCGTATATAAATTTAATTACTATGGCTACACCTTC
>TRBJ1-2|TRBV7-2|.|.
CASSPEGQGGIHGYTF
TGTGCCAGCAGCCCCGAAGGCCAGGGAGGTATACATGGCTACACCTTC
>TRBJ2-5|TRBV11-2|.|.
CASSPRGFGSGETQYF
TGTGCCAGCAGCCCCCGGGGGTTTGGGTCAGGGGAGACCCAGTACTTC
>TRBJ2-5|TRBV7-3|.|.
CASSLGAEGTQYF
TGTGCCAGCAGCCTCGGGGCTGAGGGGACCCAGTACTTC
>TRBJ2-3|TRBV10-3|.|.
CAIRPEGYPDTQYF
TGTGCCATCAGGCCAGAAGGGTACCCAGATACGCAGTATTTT
>TRBJ2-5|TRBV9|TRBD1|.
CASSVRDRGGETQYF
TGTGCCAGCAGCGTACGGGACAGGGGGGGCGAGACCCAGTACTTC
>TRBJ2-7|TRBV11-2|.|.
CASTPGYSYEQYF
TGTGCCAGCACACCGGGTTACTCCTACGAGCAGTACTTC
>TRBJ1-2|TRBV29-1|.|.
CSAIVSTPGTEYGYTF
TGCAGCGCCATCGTTTCAACCCCCGGGACGGAATATGGCTACACCTTC
>TRBJ2-1|TRBV5-1|TRBD1|.
CASSGQTGNNEQFF
TGCGCCAGCAGCGGCCAGACAGGGAACAATGAGCAGTTCTTC